The sequence of this T cell receptor beta chain was determined in a study of blood T cells in healthy people across ages. Overall study context: Roughly one uniquely barcoded beta molecule per two T cells was captured.

A second PCR, run for about 6 to 12 cycles, used a sample-barcoded 5' primer plus a J-beta primer mix. TCRdb recomputed calls from the 5' RACE reads with MiXCR, one row per CDR3 protein. This sample has 950,000 to 1,200,000 distinct CDR3 sequences, with 35% to 45% found just once. This clonotype was seen ten or more times. The antigen is undetermined. Study-level findings and limits: The unsorted PBMCs prevented any conclusive comparison of naive versus antigen-experienced cells. The fall in TCR beta diversity per million T cells was roughly linear with age.

Trimming left V 4 bases short and J 4 bases short, with 10 bases between. Germline CDR1 reads LGHNA; CDR2 reads YNFKEQ. The CDR3 totals 13 residues. This chain links TRBV4-2 with TRBJ1-1; D is ambiguous. The TCR sequence derives from a man younger than 35 in good health. Material for sequencing was blood. CDR3 DNA sequence: TGTGCCAGCAGCCGAACCGGGTCCACTGAAGCTTTCTTT. Protein sequence: CASSRTGSTEAFF.